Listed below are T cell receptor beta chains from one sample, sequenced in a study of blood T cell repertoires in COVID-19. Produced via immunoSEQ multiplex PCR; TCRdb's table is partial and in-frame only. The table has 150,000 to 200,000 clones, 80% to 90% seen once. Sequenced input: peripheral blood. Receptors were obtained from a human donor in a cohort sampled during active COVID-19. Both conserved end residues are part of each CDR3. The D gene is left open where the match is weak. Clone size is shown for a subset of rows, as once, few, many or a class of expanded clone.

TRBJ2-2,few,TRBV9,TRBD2,TGTGCCAGCAGCGTCCTAGCGGGAGAGGTCGGGGAGCTGTTTTTT,CASSVLAGEVGELFF
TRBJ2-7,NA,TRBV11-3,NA,TGTGCCAGCAGCTTAGATGGGCCAGGTTACGAGCAGTACTTC,CASSLDGPGYEQYF
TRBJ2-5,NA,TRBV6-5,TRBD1,TGTGCCAGCAGGTACAGGACAGGGAGAGAGACCCAGTACTTC,CASRYRTGRETQYF
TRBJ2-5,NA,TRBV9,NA,TGTGCCAGCAGCGTAGCCCCCCTCCGCCAAGAGACCCAGTACTTC,CASSVAPLRQETQYF
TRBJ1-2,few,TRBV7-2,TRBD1,TGTGCCAGCACGGGACAGACTTATAACTATGGCTACACCTTC,CASTGQTYNYGYTF
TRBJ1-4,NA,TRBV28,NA,TGTGCCAGCAGCCCTTCTCGGGAACTCGAAAAACTGTTTTTT,CASSPSRELEKLFF
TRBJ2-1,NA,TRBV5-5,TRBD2,TGTGCCAGCAGCTTTTCAAGCGGGAGTTTCTACAATGAGCAGTTCTTC,CASSFSSGSFYNEQFF
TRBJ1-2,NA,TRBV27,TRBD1,TGTGCCAGCAGTTGGGACAGGGAGAACTATGGCTACACCTTC,CASSWDRENYGYTF
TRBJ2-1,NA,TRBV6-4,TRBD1,TGTGCCAGCAGTGACGGAGGGCAGGGGGCTAATGAGCAGTTCTTC,CASSDGGQGANEQFF
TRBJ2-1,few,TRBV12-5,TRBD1,TGTGCTAGTGCCTCGACAGGGGTAGGGTACAATGAGCAGTTCTTC,CASASTGVGYNEQFF
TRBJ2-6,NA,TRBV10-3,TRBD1,TGTGCCATCACCCAAGGAAGGGGGCGAGGGGCCAACGTCCTGACTTTC,CAITQGRGRGANVLTF
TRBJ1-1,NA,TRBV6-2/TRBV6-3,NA,TGTGCCAGCAGTGCCTCCCCGACAGTTTCTATAGCCGAAGCTTTCTTT,CASSASPTVSIAEAFF
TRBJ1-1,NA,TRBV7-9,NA,TGTGCCAGCAGTCGAACAGGCGTGAACACTGAAGCTTTCTTT,CASSRTGVNTEAFF
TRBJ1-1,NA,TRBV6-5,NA,TGTGCCAGCAGTCCCCGGGGGGCTCCCAACACTGAAGCTTTCTTT,CASSPRGAPNTEAFF
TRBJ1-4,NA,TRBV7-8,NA,TGTGCCAGCAGCTTAGATAACAGGGCGGTTGCTAATGAAAAACTGTTTTTT,CASSLDNRAVANEKLFF
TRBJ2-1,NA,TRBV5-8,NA,TGTGCCAGCAGCGGAGGGGGTCAGCGGGGATGGAATGAGCAGTTCTTC,CASSGGGQRGWNEQFF
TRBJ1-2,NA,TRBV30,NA,TGTGCCTGGAGTGCCCCTCAGGTAGGGGCTCTTGGCTACACCTTC,CAWSAPQVGALGYTF
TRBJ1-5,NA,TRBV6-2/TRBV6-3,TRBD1,TGTGCCAGCAGTTTTACAGGGGGCGCAAGGCAGCCCCAGCATTTT,CASSFTGGARQPQHF